This T cell receptor (beta chain) was identified in a study of blood T cell repertoires in COVID-19. Study overall: In each case, the material was cDNA or gDNA derived from T cells, B-cell-depleted T cells, or PBMCs.

Cohort assignment relied on participant-reported clinical history. Cohort 3 donors were reported recovered after two negative PCRs, clearance, or symptom resolution. Authors' analysis steps: Amplification with reference gene primers provided the estimates of nucleated cell counts. The repertoire was sequenced with immunoSEQ multiplex PCR; TCRdb's copy has only in-frame clones and lacks some. The DNA gave D and trimming, while V, J and clone size come from that table. The table lists more than 250,000 clones, roughly 86% of them singletons. The V gene's germline CDR1 is LGHDT and CDR2 YNNKEL (reference sequence). There are 15 residues in the CDR3. V shed 1 base, J shed 5 bases, and the junction held 4 bases outside the gene matches.

This receptor was obtained from a woman in her 30s who had recovered from COVID-19. The J gene is TRBJ1-3, the V gene TRBV3-1 (or the pseudogene TRBV3-2); 8 nucleotides line up with TRBD1. Sequenced: PBMCs or T cells enriched from blood (not recorded which). The CDR3 DNA is TGTGCCAGCAGCCAAGCGACAGGGGCGAGAAACACCATATATTTT. Translated: CASSQATGARNTIYF.